This paragraph reports one T cell receptor (beta chain). Here immunoSEQ multiplex PCR was the method, and the copy in TCRdb shows in-frame clones only, minus some. Of about 120,000 clones listed, about 80% are singletons. The data stem from a study of blood T cell repertoires in COVID-19. Study summary: Samples representing acute and convalescent COVID-19 were sourced from the United States, Italy and Spain.

V gave up 5 bases and J gave up 5 bases, with 9 bases separating them. There are 13 residues in the CDR3. The V gene's germline CDR1 is MNHEY and CDR2 SVGAGI. This sequence originates from a woman older than 75 with acute or convalescent COVID-19. The sequencing input was peripheral blood. This chain links TRBV6-5 with TRBJ1-4; D perhaps matches TRBD1 (5 bases). The DNA for the CDR3 is TGTGCCAGCAGTCCGGGGGGAAATGAAAAACTGTTTTTT. It is translated as CASSPGGNEKLFF.